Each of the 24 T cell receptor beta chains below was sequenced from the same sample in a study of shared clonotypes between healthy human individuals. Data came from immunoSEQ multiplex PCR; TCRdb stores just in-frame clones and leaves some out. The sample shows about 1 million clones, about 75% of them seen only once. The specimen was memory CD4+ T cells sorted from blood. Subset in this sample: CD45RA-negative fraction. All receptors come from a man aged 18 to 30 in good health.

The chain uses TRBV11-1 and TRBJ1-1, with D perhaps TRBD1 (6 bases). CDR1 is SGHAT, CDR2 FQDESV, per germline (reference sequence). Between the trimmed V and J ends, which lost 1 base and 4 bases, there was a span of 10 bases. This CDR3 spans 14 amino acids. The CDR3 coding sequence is TGTGCCAGCAGCTTAGAGGGGGGAGGCACTGAAGCTTTCTTT. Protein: CASSLEGGGTEAFF.

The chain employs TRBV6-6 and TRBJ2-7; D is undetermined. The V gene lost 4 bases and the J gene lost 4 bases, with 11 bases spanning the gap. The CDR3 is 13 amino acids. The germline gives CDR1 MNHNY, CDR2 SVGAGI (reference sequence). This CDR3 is CASSSRILYEQYF. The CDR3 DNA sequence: TGTGCCAGCAGTTCTAGAATCTTATACGAGCAGTACTTC.

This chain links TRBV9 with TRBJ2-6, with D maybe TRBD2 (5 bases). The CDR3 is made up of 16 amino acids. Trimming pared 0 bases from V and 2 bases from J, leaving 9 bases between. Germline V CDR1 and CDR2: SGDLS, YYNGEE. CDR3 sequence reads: CASSVAEAAGANVLTF. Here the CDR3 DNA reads TGTGCCAGCAGCGTAGCTGAAGCGGCTGGGGCCAACGTCCTGACTTTC.

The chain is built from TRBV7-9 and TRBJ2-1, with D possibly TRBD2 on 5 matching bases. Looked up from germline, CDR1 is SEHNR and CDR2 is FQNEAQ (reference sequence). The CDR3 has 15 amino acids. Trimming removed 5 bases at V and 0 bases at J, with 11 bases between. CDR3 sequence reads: CASSNREASYNEQFF. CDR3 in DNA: TGTGCCAGCAGCAATCGGGAAGCCTCCTACAATGAGCAGTTCTTC.

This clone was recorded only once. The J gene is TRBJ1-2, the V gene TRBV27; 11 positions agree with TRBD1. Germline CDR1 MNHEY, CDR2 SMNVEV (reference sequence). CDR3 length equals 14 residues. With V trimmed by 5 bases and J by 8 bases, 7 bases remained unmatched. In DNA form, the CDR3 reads TGTGCCAGCAGTCCGGGACAGGGGGGGAGGGGCTACACCTTC. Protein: CASSPGQGGRGYTF.

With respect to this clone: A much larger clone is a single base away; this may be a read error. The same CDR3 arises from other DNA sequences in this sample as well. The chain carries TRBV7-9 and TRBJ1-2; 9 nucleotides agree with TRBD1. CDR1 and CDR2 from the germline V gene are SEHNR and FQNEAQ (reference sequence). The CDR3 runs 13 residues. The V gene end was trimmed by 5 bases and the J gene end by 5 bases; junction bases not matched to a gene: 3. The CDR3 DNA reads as TGTGCCAGCAGCCCAGGGACAGGGTATGGCTACACCTTC. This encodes CASSPGTGYGYTF.

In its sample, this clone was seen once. Written as DNA, the CDR3 is TGTGCCAGCAGCCCTAGCACGGGACGTAAAGAGACCCAGTACTTC. Residues: CASSPSTGRKETQYF. The chain has TRBV7-6 and TRBJ2-5; perhaps D is TRBD1 or TRBD2 (5 bases each). There are 15 residues in the CDR3. In germline, CDR1 is SGHVS, CDR2 FNYEAQ. Trimming shortened V by 5 bases and J by 3 bases, and 16 bases separated the two germline ends.

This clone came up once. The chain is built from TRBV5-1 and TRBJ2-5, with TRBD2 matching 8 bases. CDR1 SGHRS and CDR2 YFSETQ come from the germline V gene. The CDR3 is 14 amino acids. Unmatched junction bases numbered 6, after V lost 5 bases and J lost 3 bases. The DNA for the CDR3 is TGCGCCAGCAGTCCGGGACTAGGGAAAGAGACCCAGTACTTC. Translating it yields CASSPGLGKETQYF.

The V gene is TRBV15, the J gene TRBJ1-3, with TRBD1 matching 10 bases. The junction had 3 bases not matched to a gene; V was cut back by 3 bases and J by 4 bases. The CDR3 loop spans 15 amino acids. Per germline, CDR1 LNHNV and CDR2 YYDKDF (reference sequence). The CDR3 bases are TGTGCCACCAGCAGCGGACAGGGGGACGGAAACACCATATATTTT. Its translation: CATSSGQGDGNTIYF.

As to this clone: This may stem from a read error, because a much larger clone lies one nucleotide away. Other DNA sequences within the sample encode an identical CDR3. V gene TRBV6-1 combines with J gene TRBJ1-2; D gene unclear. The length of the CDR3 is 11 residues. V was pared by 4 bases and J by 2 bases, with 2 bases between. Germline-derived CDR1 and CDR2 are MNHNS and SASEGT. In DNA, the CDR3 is TGTGCCAGCAGTGCCAACTATGGCTACACCTTC. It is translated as CASSANYGYTF.

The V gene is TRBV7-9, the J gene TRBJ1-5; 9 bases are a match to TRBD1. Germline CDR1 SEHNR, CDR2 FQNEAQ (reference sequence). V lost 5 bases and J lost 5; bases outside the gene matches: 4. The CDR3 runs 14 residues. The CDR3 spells CASSRDRVDQPQHF. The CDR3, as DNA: TGTGCCAGCAGCCGGGACAGGGTAGATCAGCCCCAGCATTTT.

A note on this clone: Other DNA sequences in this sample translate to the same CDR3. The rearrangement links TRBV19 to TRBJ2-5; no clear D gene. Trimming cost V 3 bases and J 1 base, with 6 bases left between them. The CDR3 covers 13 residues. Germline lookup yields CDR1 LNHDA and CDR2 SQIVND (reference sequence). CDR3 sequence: CASSIVGQETQYF. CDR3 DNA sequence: TGTGCCAGTAGTATCGTCGGCCAAGAGACCCAGTACTTC.

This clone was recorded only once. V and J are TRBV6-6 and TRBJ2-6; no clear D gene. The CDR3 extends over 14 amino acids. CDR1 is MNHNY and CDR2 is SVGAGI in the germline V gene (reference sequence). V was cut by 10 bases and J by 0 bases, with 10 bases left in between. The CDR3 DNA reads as TGTGCCACCTTCCAGAGCTCTGGGGCCAACGTCCTGACTTTC. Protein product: CATFQSSGANVLTF.

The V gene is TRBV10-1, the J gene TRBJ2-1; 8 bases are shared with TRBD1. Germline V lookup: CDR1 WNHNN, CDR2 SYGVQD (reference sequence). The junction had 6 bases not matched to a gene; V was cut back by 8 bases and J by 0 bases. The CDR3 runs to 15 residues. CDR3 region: CASGTGGSSYNEQFF. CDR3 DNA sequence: TGCGCCAGCGGAACAGGGGGAAGCTCCTACAATGAGCAGTTCTTC.

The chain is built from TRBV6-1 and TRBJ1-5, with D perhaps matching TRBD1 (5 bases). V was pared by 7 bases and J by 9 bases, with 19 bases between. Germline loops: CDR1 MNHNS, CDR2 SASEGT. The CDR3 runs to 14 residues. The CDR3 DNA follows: TGTGCCAGCATTTCCATGAATCAGGGAGGGCCCCAGCATTTT. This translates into CASISMNQGGPQHF.

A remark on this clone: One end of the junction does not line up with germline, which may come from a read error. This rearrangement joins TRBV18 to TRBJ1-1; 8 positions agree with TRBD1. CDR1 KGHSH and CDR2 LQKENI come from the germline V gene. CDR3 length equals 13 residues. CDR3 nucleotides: TGTGCCAGCTCAGGACAGGGTAATACTGGAGCTTTCTTT. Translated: CASSGQGNTGAFF.

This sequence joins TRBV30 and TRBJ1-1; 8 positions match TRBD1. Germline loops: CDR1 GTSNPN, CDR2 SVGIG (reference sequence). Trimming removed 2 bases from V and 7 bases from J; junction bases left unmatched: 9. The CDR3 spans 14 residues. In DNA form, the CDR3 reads TGTGCCTGGAGTCTCCCGGACAGGGAAAATGAAGCTTTCTTT. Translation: CAWSLPDRENEAFF.

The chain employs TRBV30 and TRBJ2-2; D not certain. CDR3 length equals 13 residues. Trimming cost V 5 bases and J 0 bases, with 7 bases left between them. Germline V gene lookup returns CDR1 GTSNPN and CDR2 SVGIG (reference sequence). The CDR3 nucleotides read TGTGCCTGGGGGAAGGCGAACACCGGGGAGCTGTTTTTT. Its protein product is CAWGKANTGELFF.

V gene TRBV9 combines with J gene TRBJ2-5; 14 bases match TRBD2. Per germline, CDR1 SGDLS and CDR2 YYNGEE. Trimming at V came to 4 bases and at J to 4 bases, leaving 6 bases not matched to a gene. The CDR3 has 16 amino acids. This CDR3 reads CASSPTGTSGGETQYF. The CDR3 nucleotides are TGTGCCAGCAGCCCGACCGGGACTAGCGGGGGAGAGACCCAGTACTTC. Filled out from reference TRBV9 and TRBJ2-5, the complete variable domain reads DSGVTQTPKHLITATGQRVTLRCSPRSGDLSVYWYQQSLDQGLQFLIQYYNGEERAKGNILERFSAQQFPDLHSELNLSSLELGDSALYFCASSPTGTSGGETQYFGPGTRLLVL.

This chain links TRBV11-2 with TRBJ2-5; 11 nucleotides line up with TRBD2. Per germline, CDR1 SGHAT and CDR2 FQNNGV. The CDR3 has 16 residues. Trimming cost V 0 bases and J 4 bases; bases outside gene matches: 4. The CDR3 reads CASSLEVAGGVETQYF. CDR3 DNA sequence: TGTGCCAGCAGCTTAGAGGTAGCGGGAGGGGTAGAGACCCAGTACTTC.

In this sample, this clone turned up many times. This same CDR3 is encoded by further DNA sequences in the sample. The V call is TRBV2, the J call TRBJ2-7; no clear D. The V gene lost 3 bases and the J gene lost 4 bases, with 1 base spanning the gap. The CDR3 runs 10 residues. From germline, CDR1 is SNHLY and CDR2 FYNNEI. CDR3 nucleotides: TGTGCCAGCAGTGAGTACGAGCAGTACTTC. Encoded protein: CASSEYEQYF. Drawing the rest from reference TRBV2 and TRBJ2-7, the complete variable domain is EPEVTQTPSHQVTQMGQEVILRCVPISNHLYFYWYRQILGQKVEFLVSFYNNEISEKSEIFDDQFSVERPDGSNFTLKIRSTKLEDSAMYFCASSEYEQYFGPGTRLTVT.

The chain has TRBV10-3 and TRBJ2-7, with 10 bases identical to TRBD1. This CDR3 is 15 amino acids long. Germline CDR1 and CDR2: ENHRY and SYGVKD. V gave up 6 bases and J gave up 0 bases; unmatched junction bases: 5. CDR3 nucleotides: TGTGCCATCAGGGAGGACAGGGGGTACTCCTACGAGCAGTACTTC. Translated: CAIREDRGYSYEQYF.

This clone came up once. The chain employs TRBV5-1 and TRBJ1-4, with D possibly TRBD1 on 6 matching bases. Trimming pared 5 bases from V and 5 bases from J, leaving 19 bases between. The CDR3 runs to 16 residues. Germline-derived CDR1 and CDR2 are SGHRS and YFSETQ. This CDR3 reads CASRETGGAGNEKLFF. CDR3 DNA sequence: TGCGCCAGCAGAGAGACGGGGGGCGCAGGGAATGAAAAACTGTTTTTT.

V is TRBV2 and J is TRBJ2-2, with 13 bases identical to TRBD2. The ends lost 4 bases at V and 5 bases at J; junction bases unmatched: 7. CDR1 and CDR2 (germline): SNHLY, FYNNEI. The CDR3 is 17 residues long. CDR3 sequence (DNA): TGTGCCAGCAGTGCTGGACTAGCGGGAGTCGGAACCGGGGAGCTGTTTTTT. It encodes CASSAGLAGVGTGELFF.